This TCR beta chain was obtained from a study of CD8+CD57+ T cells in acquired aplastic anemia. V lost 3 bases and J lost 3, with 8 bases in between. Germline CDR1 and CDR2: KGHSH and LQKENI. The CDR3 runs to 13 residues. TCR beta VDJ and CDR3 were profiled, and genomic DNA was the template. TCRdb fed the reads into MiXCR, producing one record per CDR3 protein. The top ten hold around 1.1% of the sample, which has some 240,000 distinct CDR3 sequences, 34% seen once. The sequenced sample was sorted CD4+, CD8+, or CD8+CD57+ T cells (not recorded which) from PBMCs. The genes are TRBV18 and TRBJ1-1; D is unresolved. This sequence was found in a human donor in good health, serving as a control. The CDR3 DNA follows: TGTGCCAGCTCACCGAACAGACACACTGAAGCTTTCTTT. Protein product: CASSPNRHTEAFF.